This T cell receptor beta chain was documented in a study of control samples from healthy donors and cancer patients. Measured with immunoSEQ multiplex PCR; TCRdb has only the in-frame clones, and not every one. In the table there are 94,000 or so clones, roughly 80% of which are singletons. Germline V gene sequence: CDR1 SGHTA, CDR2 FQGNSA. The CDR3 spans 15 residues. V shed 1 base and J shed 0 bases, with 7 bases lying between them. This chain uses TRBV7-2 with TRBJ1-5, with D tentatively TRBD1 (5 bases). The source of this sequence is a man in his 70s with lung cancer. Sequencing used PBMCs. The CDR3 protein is CASSLGGASNQPQHF. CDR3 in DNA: TGTGCCAGCAGCTTAGGAGGGGCTAGCAATCAGCCCCAGCATTTT.